Below, one T cell receptor (beta chain) is given with its context. Germline CDR1 and CDR2: SGHAT and FQNNGV. This CDR3 is built from 12 residues. J gave up 14 bases and V 6 bases, and 7 bases lay outside the gene matches. This entry belongs to a study of blood T cell repertoires in COVID-19. The data were produced by immunoSEQ multiplex PCR, yet TCRdb's version contains in-frame clones alone and is incomplete. This sample yields about 220,000 clones, of which roughly 85% are seen a single time; around 3.3% belongs to the top ten. This chain connects TRBV11-2 to TRBJ1-6; 7 nucleotides align to TRBD1. The receptor's source is a woman of 80 years or more with acute or convalescent COVID-19. Sequencing used peripheral blood. The chain's CDR3 is CASRAQGKSLHF. The CDR3 DNA is TGTGCCAGCAGGGCACAGGGGAAATCCCTCCACTTT.